A single sample gave rise to the 29 T cell receptor beta chains below, sequenced in a study of response to subunit inactivated influenza vaccine. Using its own MiXCR run on the RT-PCR reads, TCRdb lists one record per CDR3 protein. The repertoire consists of 500,000 to 600,000 distinct CDR3 sequences, with about 11% occurring once and the leading ten covering more than 9.5%. The same sample was also studied in work on T cells expressing NK-cell markers. That paper notes: Researchers built TCR beta cDNA using 5'RACE template switching with UMIs.

The material was PBMCs from blood, obtained on the day of vaccination. These TCRs come from a man aged 50 or older who received an inactivated influenza vaccine.

This clonotype has more than one count but fewer than ten. V is TRBV29-1 and J is TRBJ2-1; TRBD2 aligns across 9 bases. This CDR3 spans 12 amino acids. The V gene end was trimmed by 8 bases and the J gene end by 6 bases; junction bases not matched to a gene: 5. Germline CDR1 is SQVTM and CDR2 is ANQGSEA. This chain's CDR3 is CSSGLASNEQFF. DNA of the CDR3: TGCAGCTCCGGACTAGCGAGCAATGAGCAGTTCTTC.

CDR3 amino acids: CASSLERPLGGNTIYF. In DNA, the CDR3 is TGTGCCAGCAGTTTAGAAAGGCCGCTCGGTGGAAACACCATATATTTT. The rearrangement joins TRBV12-3 or TRBV12-4 to TRBJ1-3; D ambiguous. The CDR3 length is 16 residues. V was clipped by 1 base and J by 3 bases, with 13 bases between them.

The rearrangement links TRBV28 to TRBJ2-7; 7 bases map to TRBD2. The trim removed 5 bases at V and 3 bases at J, leaving 4 bases unmatched. The V gene's germline CDR1 is MDHEN and CDR2 SYDVKM. The CDR3 length is 13 residues. The CDR3, as DNA: TGTGCCAGCAGTAGCGGGGTAGACTACGAGCAGTACTTC. Translating it yields CASSSGVDYEQYF.

This clonotype has a handful of counts. The chain joins TRBV7-9 to TRBJ1-4; 7 bases line up with TRBD1. V was clipped by 7 bases and J by 5 bases; unmatched bases: 4. Germline loops: CDR1 SEHNR, CDR2 FQNEAQ (reference sequence). CDR3 length: 13 amino acids. CDR3: CASNPGGNEKLFF. The CDR3 region has the DNA TGTGCCAGCAACCCAGGGGGAAATGAAAAACTGTTTTTT.

This clonotype came up a few times. The rearrangement joins TRBV20-1 to TRBJ2-2; D gene ambiguous. The length of the CDR3 is 15 residues. The germline CDR1 and CDR2 sequences are DFQATT and SNEGSKA (reference sequence). V dropped 1 base and J dropped 0 bases, with 9 bases sitting between them. The CDR3 sequence is CSARVLGSNTGELFF. The DNA for the CDR3 is TGCAGTGCTAGAGTATTGGGGTCGAACACCGGGGAGCTGTTTTTT.

The V call is TRBV24-1, the J call TRBJ2-7; D possibly matches TRBD1 or TRBD2 (5 bases each). V lost 4 bases and J 2 bases, leaving 11 bases between the germline ends. CDR1 is KGHDR, CDR2 SFDVKD, per germline. The CDR3 has 14 amino acids. The CDR3 sequence is CATSDGTETYEQYF. The CDR3 DNA sequence: TGTGCCACCAGTGACGGGACCGAGACCTACGAGCAGTACTTC.

The gene calls are TRBV5-1 and TRBJ2-5; the D is unclear. Trimming took off 1 base at V and 2 bases at J, with 12 bases between the two ends. The germline V gene has CDR1 SGHRS and CDR2 YFSETQ. This CDR3 is 15 amino acids long. DNA for the CDR3: TGCGCCAGCAGCTTGTTCGTAGGGCAGCAAGAGACCCAGTACTTC. Its protein product is CASSLFVGQQETQYF.

This clonotype came up a few times. The V gene is TRBV29-1, the J gene TRBJ2-3; 7 bases line up with TRBD1. Germline V lookup: CDR1 SQVTM, CDR2 ANQGSEA. The trim removed 7 bases at V and 5 bases at J, leaving 9 bases unmatched. CDR3 size: 13 residues. The DNA of the CDR3 is TGCAGCGCCTTTAAGGGGGCCGTAGATACGCAGTATTTT. Translating gives CSAFKGAVDTQYF.

This chain uses TRBV28 with TRBJ2-7; D call uncertain. The CDR3 is 13 residues long. Germline CDR1 reads MDHEN; CDR2 reads SYDVKM. V lost 6 bases and J lost 3, with 12 bases in between. The CDR3 sequence is CASRVGRIYEQYF. Here the CDR3 DNA reads TGTGCCAGCAGGGTGGGCCGGATCTACGAGCAGTACTTC.

This clonotype was detected only a few times. The V call is TRBV7-3, the J call TRBJ2-3; D uncertain. The CDR3 extends over 14 amino acids. The germline V and J ends were trimmed by 5 bases and 8 bases, with 17 bases remaining between them. The germline CDR1 and CDR2 sequences are SGHTA and FQGTGA. CDR3 region: CASSPIRSVATQYF. The CDR3 DNA reads as TGTGCCAGCAGCCCAATAAGATCTGTTGCTACGCAGTATTTT.

J is TRBJ2-2 and V is TRBV12-3 or TRBV12-4; 9 positions agree with TRBD1. The CDR3 is made up of 17 amino acids. The V gene end was trimmed by 5 bases and the J gene end by 4 bases; junction bases not matched to a gene: 11. Here the CDR3 reads CASSEPGQGIRTGELFF. For the CDR3, the DNA is TGTGCCAGCAGTGAGCCGGGACAGGGTATTCGCACCGGGGAGCTGTTTTTT.

There are a few counts of this clonotype. The rearrangement uses TRBV7-9 and TRBJ2-7; 7 nucleotides match TRBD1. V lost 5 bases to trimming and J lost 1 base; unmatched junction nucleotides: 5. Germline V gene lookup returns CDR1 SEHNR and CDR2 FQNEAQ (reference sequence). The CDR3 contains 14 residues. This chain's CDR3 is CASSRTGASYEQYF. The CDR3, as DNA: TGTGCCAGCAGCCGGACAGGTGCTTCCTACGAGCAGTACTTC. Full variable domain (rest looked up from reference TRBV7-9 and TRBJ2-7): DTGVSQNPRHKITKRGQNVTFRCDPISEHNRLYWYRQTLGQGPEFLTYFQNEAQLEKSRLLSDRFSAERPKGSFSTLEIQRTEQGDSAMYLCASSRTGASYEQYFGPGTRLTVT.

This clonotype was recorded many times. The chain carries TRBV12-3 or TRBV12-4 and TRBJ2-7; D assignment may be TRBD1 or TRBD2 (6 bases each). CDR3 length: 14 residues. V dropped 6 bases and J dropped 1 base, with 13 bases sitting between them. DNA of the CDR3: TGTGCCAGCAGCGGGTGGGGGGCGTCCTACGAGCAGTACTTC. Protein sequence: CASSGWGASYEQYF.

This clonotype was observed a few times. V and J are TRBV29-1 and TRBJ2-3; D is perhaps TRBD2 (6 bases). V lost 7 bases to trimming and J lost 2 bases, with 13 bases between them. Germline V gene sequence: CDR1 SQVTM, CDR2 ANQGSEA. CDR3 length equals 13 residues. Here the CDR3 reads CSARGLLTDTQYF. The CDR3 DNA follows: TGCAGCGCCCGGGGACTTCTCACAGATACGCAGTATTTT.

This clonotype was counted between two and nine times. The V and J genes are TRBV12-3 or TRBV12-4 and TRBJ2-1; no reliable D call. There are 15 residues in the CDR3. The V end was cut by 6 bases, the J end by 4 bases, with 16 bases between. The CDR3 is CASSIQKIKYNEQFF. CDR3 sequence (DNA): TGTGCCAGCAGCATACAGAAGATAAAGTACAATGAGCAGTTCTTC.

The chain links TRBV6-2 or TRBV6-3 to TRBJ2-6; the D gene could be TRBD1 or TRBD2 (5 bases each). The CDR3 length is 17 residues. V lost 6 bases to trimming and J lost 4 bases, with 19 bases between them. Looked up from germline, CDR1 is MNHEY and CDR2 is SVGEGT. The CDR3 is CASSPVLWGSGANVLTF. The CDR3, as DNA: TGTGCCAGCAGCCCCGTTCTTTGGGGGAGCGGGGCCAACGTCCTGACTTTC.

This rearrangement joins TRBV6-1 to TRBJ2-7; D not certain. This CDR3 spans 14 amino acids. CDR1 is MNHNS, CDR2 SASEGT, per germline. V dropped 2 bases and J dropped 3 bases, with 11 bases sitting between them. CDR3 nucleotides: TGTGCCAGCAGTGAATATTGGGGTTACTACGAGCAGTACTTC. It codes for CASSEYWGYYEQYF.

The chain links TRBV12-3 or TRBV12-4 to TRBJ2-5; D gene unclear. V dropped 4 bases and J dropped 7 bases, with 10 bases sitting between them. CDR3 length: 12 residues. This chain's CDR3 is CASSSGSATQYF. As DNA, the CDR3 is TGTGCCAGCAGTTCGGGCAGCGCGACCCAGTACTTC.

The chain uses TRBV20-1 and TRBJ2-5, with 7 bases aligning to TRBD1. This CDR3 has 15 amino acids. Germline CDR1 reads DFQATT; CDR2 reads SNEGSKA (reference sequence). Losses at the gene ends were 6 bases for V and 2 bases for J; bases not matched to a gene: 12. CDR3 DNA sequence: TGCAGTGCCCAACGAGGGGGCCGTTCTCAAGAGACCCAGTACTTC. It yields the protein CSAQRGGRSQETQYF.

This clonotype was observed a few times. The J gene is TRBJ2-1, the V gene TRBV7-9, with D possibly TRBD2 on 6 matching bases. V lost 1 base and J lost 14, with 15 bases in between. CDR3 length: 13 amino acids. Germline V gene sequence: CDR1 SEHNR, CDR2 FQNEAQ (reference sequence). The CDR3 bases are TGTGCCAGCAGCTTAGTTGGCGGGGTCGAGGAGTTCTTC. It is translated as CASSLVGGVEEFF.

This clonotype appeared a few times. The gene calls are TRBV28 and TRBJ1-2, with 7 bases aligning to TRBD1. V lost 3 bases, J lost 4 bases, and 8 bases stayed unmatched. There are 15 residues in the CDR3. Germline loops: CDR1 MDHEN, CDR2 SYDVKM. CDR3 nucleotides: TGTGCCAGCAGTTTGTGGCAGGGGGAGACCTATGGCTACACCTTC. Encoded protein: CASSLWQGETYGYTF.

This clonotype has ten or more counts. The chain couples TRBV11-2 to TRBJ1-1; no clear D gene. The CDR3 loop spans 16 amino acids. Germline V gene lookup returns CDR1 SGHAT and CDR2 FQNNGV. With 3 bases removed from V and 8 bases from J, the gap between germline ends came to 22 bases. This chain's CDR3 is CASSLETWGRPLEAFF. The CDR3 nucleotides read TGTGCCAGCAGCTTGGAAACTTGGGGTAGGCCCCTCGAAGCTTTCTTT.

In its sample, this clonotype was seen a few times. The chain combines TRBV11-2 with TRBJ2-3; D is uncertain. CDR1 SGHAT and CDR2 FQNNGV come from the germline V gene. V was clipped by 7 bases and J by 1 base, with 12 bases between them. This CDR3 spans 14 amino acids. CDR3 residues: CASTLIGGTDTQYF. In nucleotides, the CDR3 is TGTGCCAGCACCCTCATTGGTGGCACAGATACGCAGTATTTT.

The V and J genes are TRBV7-2 and TRBJ2-1, with 7 positions matching TRBD2. Unmatched junction bases numbered 8, after V lost 5 bases and J lost 7 bases. This CDR3 spans 14 amino acids. Germline V gene data show CDR1 as SGHTA and CDR2 as FQGNSA. CDR3 amino acids: CASSPPPLANEQFF. The CDR3 nucleotides read TGTGCCAGCAGCCCGCCCCCACTAGCGAATGAGCAGTTCTTC.

The chain employs TRBV5-1 and TRBJ2-7, with 7 bases identical to TRBD2. The CDR3 totals 15 residues. Trimming cost V 2 bases and J 0 bases; bases outside gene matches: 5. The germline V gene encodes CDR1 SGHRS and CDR2 YFSETQ. CDR3 loop: CASSFERGLSYEQYF. The DNA for the CDR3 is TGCGCCAGCAGCTTTGAGCGGGGCCTCTCCTACGAGCAGTACTTC.

This clonotype turned up a few times. The J gene is TRBJ2-7, the V gene TRBV28; TRBD1 might be the D (5 bases). Germline values: CDR1 MDHEN, CDR2 SYDVKM. This CDR3 is built from 14 residues. V gave up 3 bases and J gave up 1 base, with 10 bases separating them. The CDR3 here is CASSFTGLSYEQYF. CDR3 DNA: TGTGCCAGCAGTTTCACAGGTCTTTCCTACGAGCAGTACTTC.

In its sample, this clonotype was seen a few times. The germline gene is not matched at one end of the junction; a read error may be the cause. V usage is TRBV7-7 and J usage is TRBJ2-5; 12 bases line up with TRBD2. Germline V gives CDR1 SSHAT, CDR2 FNYEAQ (reference sequence). This CDR3 spans 16 amino acids. In DNA form, the CDR3 reads TGTGCTAGCAGCCCGCTGACTAGCGGGGGCCAAGAGACCCAGTACTTC. The encoded protein is CASSPLTSGGQETQYF. Supplemented by reference TRBV7-7 and TRBJ2-5, the full variable domain reads GAGVSQSPRYKVTKRGQDVTLRCDPISSHATLYWYQQALGQGPEFLTYFNYEAQPDKSGLPSDRFSAERPEGSISTLTIQRTEQRDSAMYRCASSPLTSGGQETQYFGPGTRLLVL.

Many counts were recorded for this clonotype. This rearrangement joins TRBV20-1 to TRBJ2-6; no clear D. Germline V lookup: CDR1 DFQATT, CDR2 SNEGSKA (reference sequence). The CDR3 runs to 12 residues. V was shortened by 5 bases and J by 2 bases, with 4 bases between the two germline ends. CDR3 DNA: TGCAGTGCTTTAACTGGGGCCAACGTCCTGACTTTC. Its protein product is CSALTGANVLTF.

This clonotype was seen more than once but under ten times. The chain employs TRBV28 and TRBJ2-7; D uncertain. Trimming stripped 1 base from V and 4 bases from J, with 11 bases between. Germline CDR1 reads MDHEN; CDR2 reads SYDVKM. The CDR3 sequence is 14 residues long. The CDR3 region is CASSLLRTPYEQYF. In nucleotides, the CDR3 is TGTGCCAGCAGTTTATTACGGACCCCTTACGAGCAGTACTTC.